These 4 T cell receptor beta chains were all obtained from the same sample, sequenced in a study of T cell responses to AZD1222 COVID-19 vaccine. The protocol was immunoSEQ multiplex PCR, while the TCRdb copy is restricted to in-frame clones and leaves out a portion. Of about 130,000 clones in the sample, about nine tenths are singletons; the top ten hold approximately 1.1%. Here the sequenced sample was peripheral blood, taken 28 days after the second AZD1222 dose. All receptors come from an adult who received the AZD1222 COVID-19 vaccine.

The rearrangement joins TRBV28 to TRBJ2-2, with 8 bases fitting TRBD2. Trimming took 2 bases from V and 1 from J; bases not matched to a gene: 0. Per the germline V gene, CDR1 is MDHEN and CDR2 is SYDVKM. This CDR3 spans 15 amino acids. CDR3 sequence: CASSLAGGNTGELFF. The CDR3 coding sequence is TGTGCCAGCAGTTTAGCGGGAGGGAACACCGGGGAGCTGTTTTTT.

The rearrangement uses TRBV7-9 and TRBJ2-2; 9 nucleotides match TRBD2. V trimming: 3 bases; J trimming: 6 bases; junction bases outside the gene matches: 8. The germline gives CDR1 SEHNR, CDR2 FQNEAQ (reference sequence). The CDR3 contains 16 residues. CDR3 DNA sequence: TGTGCCAGCAGCTTCCTTTTTAGCGGGAGTTCCGGGGAGCTGTTTTTT. It yields the protein CASSFLFSGSSGELFF. Filled out from reference TRBV7-9 and TRBJ2-2, the complete variable domain reads DTGVSQNPRHKITKRGQNVTFRCDPISEHNRLYWYRQTLGQGPEFLTYFQNEAQLEKSRLLSDRFSAERPKGSFSTLEIQRTEQGDSAMYLCASSFLFSGSSGELFFGEGSRLTVL.

The chain couples TRBV18 to TRBJ2-2, with 9 bases that match TRBD2. The germline gives CDR1 KGHSH, CDR2 LQKENI. This CDR3 spans 16 amino acids. V gave up 0 bases and J gave up 3 bases; unmatched junction bases: 2. CDR3 protein: CASSPPGGRDTGELFF. In DNA, the CDR3 is TGTGCCAGCTCACCACCGGGCGGGAGGGACACCGGGGAGCTGTTTTTT.

The rearrangement joins TRBV6-1 to TRBJ1-5, with 8 bases aligning to TRBD1. The germline V gene has CDR1 MNHNS and CDR2 SASEGT. V lost 4 bases to trimming and J lost 3 bases; unmatched junction nucleotides: 8. This CDR3 comprises 16 residues. CDR3 region: CASSARDRSFNQPQHF. The CDR3 coding sequence is TGTGCCAGCAGTGCCCGGGACAGGTCTTTCAATCAGCCCCAGCATTTT.